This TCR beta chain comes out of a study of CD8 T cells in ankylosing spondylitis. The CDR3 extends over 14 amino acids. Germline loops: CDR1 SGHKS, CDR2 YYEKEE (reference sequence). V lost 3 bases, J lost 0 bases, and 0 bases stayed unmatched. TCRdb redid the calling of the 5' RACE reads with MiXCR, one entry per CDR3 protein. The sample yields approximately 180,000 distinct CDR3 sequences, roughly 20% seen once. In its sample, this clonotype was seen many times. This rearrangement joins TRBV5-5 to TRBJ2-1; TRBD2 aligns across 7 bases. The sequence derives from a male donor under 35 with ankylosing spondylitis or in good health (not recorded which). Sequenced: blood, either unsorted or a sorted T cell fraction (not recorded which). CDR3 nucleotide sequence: TGTGCCAGCAGCTGGACTAGCTCCTACAATGAGCAGTTCTTC. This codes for CASSWTSSYNEQFF. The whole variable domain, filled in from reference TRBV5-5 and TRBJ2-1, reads DAGVTQSPTHLIKTRGQQVTLRCSPISGHKSVSWYQQVLGQGPQFIFQYYEKEERGRGNFPDRFSARQFPNYSSELNVNALLLGDSALYLCASSWTSSYNEQFFGPGTRLTVL.